This note documents a single T cell receptor (beta chain) sequence. V dropped 2 bases and J dropped 2; count of bases not matched to a gene: 4. From germline, CDR1 is MNHEY and CDR2 SVGAGI. This CDR3 region has 16 residues. This sample stems from a study of technical replicates of blood from a handful of donors. Sequencing used immunoSEQ multiplex PCR; TCRdb keeps in-frame clones, though not all of them. The sample lists about 69,000 clones; approximately 88% were seen once. The J gene is TRBJ2-7, the V gene TRBV6-5; 12 bases map to TRBD2. This receptor was taken from a human donor in good health. Some clones in this sample may be carry-over from other donors' samples. The sample comprised PBMCs. This chain's CDR3 is CASSYPGLAGTYEQYF. DNA of the CDR3: TGTGCCAGCAGTTACCCAGGACTAGCGGGGACCTACGAGCAGTACTTC.